This paragraph covers one TCR beta chain sequence. Authors' methods: The assay estimated nucleated cells by amplifying reference gene primers. The assay was immunoSEQ multiplex PCR, and TCRdb's table has in-frame clones only and misses some. D and trimming were read from the DNA, whereas the V and J calls and clone size are those reported in that table. The table records hundreds of thousands of clones, 70% to 90% of them present only once. The sample comes from a study of blood T cell repertoires in COVID-19. Study as a whole: Researchers got acute and convalescent COVID-19 samples from the United States, Italy and Spain. PBMCs, B-cell-depleted T cells, or T cells were the source of the cDNA or gDNA that made up the material.

Germline values: CDR1 SEHNR, CDR2 FQNEAQ (reference sequence). Unmatched junction bases numbered 8, after V lost 1 base and J lost 3 bases. The CDR3 runs to 17 residues. V gene TRBV7-9 combines with J gene TRBJ2-1; 8 nucleotides line up with TRBD2. Sequenced: peripheral blood. This sequence was found in a woman aged 65 to 85 with active or convalescent COVID-19. CDR3 in amino acids: CASSLGPAGVIYNEQFF. CDR3 nucleotide sequence: TGTGCCAGCAGCTTAGGTCCAGCGGGAGTCATCTACAATGAGCAGTTCTTC.